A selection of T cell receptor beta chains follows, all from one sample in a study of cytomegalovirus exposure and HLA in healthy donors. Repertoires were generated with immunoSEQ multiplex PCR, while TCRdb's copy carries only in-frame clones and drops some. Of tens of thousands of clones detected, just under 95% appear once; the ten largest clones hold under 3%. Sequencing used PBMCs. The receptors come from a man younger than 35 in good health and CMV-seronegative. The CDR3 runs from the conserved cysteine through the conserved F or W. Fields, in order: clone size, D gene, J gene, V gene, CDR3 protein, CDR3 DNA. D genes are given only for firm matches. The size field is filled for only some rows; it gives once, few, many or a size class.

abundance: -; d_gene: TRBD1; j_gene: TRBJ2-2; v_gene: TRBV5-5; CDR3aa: CASILAEGTGNTGELFF; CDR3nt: TGTGCCAGCATCCTCGCGGAAGGGACAGGGAACACCGGGGAGCTGTTTTTT
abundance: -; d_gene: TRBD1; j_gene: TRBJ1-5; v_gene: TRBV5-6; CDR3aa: CASSLGTGPNQPQHF; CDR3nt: TGTGCCAGCAGCTTGGGGACAGGGCCCAATCAGCCCCAGCATTTT
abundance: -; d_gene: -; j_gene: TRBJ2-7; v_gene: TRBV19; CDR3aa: CASSRSGTFSGGVYEQYF; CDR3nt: TGTGCCAGTAGTCGGAGCGGGACGTTCTCCGGGGGCGTTTACGAGCAGTACTTC
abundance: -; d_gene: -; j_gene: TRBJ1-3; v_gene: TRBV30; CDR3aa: CAWVGQPQNTIYF; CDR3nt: TGTGCCTGGGTCGGACAACCCCAAAACACCATATATTTT
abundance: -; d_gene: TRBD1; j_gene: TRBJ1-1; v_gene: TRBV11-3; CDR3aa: CASSFGTATEAFF; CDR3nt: TGTGCCAGCAGCTTTGGGACAGCCACCGAAGCTTTCTTT
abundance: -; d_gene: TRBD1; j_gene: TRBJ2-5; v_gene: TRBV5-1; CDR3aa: CASTSTPGQQETQYF; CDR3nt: TGCGCCAGCACCTCTACCCCGGGACAGCAAGAGACCCAGTACTTC
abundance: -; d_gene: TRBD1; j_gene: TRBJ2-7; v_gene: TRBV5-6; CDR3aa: CASSLRQGYFYEQYF; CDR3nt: TGTGCCAGCAGCCTCAGACAGGGGTACTTCTACGAGCAGTACTTC
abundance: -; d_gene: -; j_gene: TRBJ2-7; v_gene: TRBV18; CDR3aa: CASSRDLWDEQYF; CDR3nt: TGTGCCAGCTCGCGGGACCTCTGGGACGAGCAGTACTTC
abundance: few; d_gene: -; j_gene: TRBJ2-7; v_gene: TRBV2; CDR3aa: CASSGGQPSYEQYF; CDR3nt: TGTGCCAGCAGTGGGGGGCAGCCGTCCTACGAGCAGTACTTC
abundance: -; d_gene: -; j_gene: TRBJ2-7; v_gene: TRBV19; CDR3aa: CASSHLPAGPYEQYF; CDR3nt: TGTGCCAGTAGCCATCTCCCCGCGGGACCCTACGAGCAGTACTTC
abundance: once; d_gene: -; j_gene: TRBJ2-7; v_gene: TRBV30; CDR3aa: CAWSLRGSSYEQYF; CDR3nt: TGTGCCTGGAGTCTGAGAGGGAGCTCCTACGAGCAGTACTTC
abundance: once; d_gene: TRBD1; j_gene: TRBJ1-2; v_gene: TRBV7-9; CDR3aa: CASSSWDRDPYGYTF; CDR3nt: TGTGCCAGCAGCTCCTGGGACAGGGACCCCTATGGCTACACCTTC
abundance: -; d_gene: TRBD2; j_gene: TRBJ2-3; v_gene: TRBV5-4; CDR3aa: CASSVTSGRTDTQYF; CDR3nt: TGTGCCAGCAGCGTGACTAGCGGGAGAACAGATACGCAGTATTTT
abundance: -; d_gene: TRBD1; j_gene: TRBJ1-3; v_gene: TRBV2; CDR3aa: CASGITPGQLSGNTIYF; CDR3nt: TGTGCCAGCGGAATCACCCCGGGACAGCTCTCTGGAAACACCATATATTTT
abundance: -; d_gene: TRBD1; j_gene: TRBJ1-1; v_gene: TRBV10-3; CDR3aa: CAISKTGGMGVNTEAFF; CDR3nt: TGTGCCATCAGCAAGACAGGGGGCATGGGGGTGAACACTGAAGCTTTCTTT
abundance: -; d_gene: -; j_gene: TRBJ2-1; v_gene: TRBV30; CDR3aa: CAWRVAGSYNEQFF; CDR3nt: TGTGCCTGGAGAGTAGCAGGGTCCTACAATGAGCAGTTCTTC
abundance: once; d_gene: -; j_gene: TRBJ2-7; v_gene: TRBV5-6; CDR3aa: CASSLQAYYEQYF; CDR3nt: TGTGCCAGCAGCTTGCAGGCATACTACGAGCAGTACTTC
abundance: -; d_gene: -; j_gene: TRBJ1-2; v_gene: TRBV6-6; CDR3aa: CASSYSGTDDYGYTF; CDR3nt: TGTGCCAGCAGTTACTCCGGGACTGACGACTATGGCTACACCTTC
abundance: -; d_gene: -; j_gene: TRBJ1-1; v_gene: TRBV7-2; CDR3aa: CASSSEADNTEAFF; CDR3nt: TGTGCCAGCAGCTCGGAGGCAGATAACACTGAAGCTTTCTTT
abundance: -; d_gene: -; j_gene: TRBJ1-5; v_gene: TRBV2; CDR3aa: CASSWGEGGQPQHF; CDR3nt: TGTGCCAGCAGTTGGGGGGAAGGAGGTCAGCCCCAGCATTTT
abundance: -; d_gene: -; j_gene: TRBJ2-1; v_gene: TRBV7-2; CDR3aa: CASSYDSSYNEQFF; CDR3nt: TGTGCCAGCAGTTATGATAGCTCCTACAATGAGCAGTTCTTC
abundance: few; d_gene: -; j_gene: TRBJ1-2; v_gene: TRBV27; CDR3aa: CASRTQGIGGYTF; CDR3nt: TGTGCCAGCAGGACCCAGGGGATCGGTGGCTACACCTTC
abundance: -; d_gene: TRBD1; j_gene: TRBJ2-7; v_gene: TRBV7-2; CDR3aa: CASGGQGAVYEQYF; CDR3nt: TGTGCCAGCGGGGGACAGGGCGCAGTCTACGAGCAGTACTTC
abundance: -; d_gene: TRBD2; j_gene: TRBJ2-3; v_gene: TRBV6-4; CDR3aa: CASSDVAGGPDTQYF; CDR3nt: TGTGCCAGCAGTGACGTAGCGGGAGGGCCAGATACGCAGTATTTT
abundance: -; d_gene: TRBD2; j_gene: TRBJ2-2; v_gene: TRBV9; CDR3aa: CASSVGGGTGELFF; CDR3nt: TGTGCCAGCAGCGTAGGCGGGGGGACCGGGGAGCTGTTTTTT
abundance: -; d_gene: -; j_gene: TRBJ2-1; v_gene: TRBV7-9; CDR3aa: CASSWGRDNEQFF; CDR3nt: TGTGCCAGCAGCTGGGGGCGAGACAATGAGCAGTTCTTC
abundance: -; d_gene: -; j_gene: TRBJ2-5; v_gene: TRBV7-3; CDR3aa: CASSPNPGGTQYF; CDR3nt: TGTGCCAGCAGCCCCAACCCCGGTGGGACCCAGTACTTC
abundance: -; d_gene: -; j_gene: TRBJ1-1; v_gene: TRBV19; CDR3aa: CASSAQGNTEAFF; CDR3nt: TGTGCCAGTAGTGCTCAGGGGAACACTGAAGCTTTCTTT
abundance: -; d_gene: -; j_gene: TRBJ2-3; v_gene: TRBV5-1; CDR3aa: CASSLGTSTDTQYF; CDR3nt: TGCGCCAGCAGCTTGGGAACTAGCACAGATACGCAGTATTTT
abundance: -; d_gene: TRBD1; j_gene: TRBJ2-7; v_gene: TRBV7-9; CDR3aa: CASSFAGTAYEQYF; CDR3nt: TGTGCCAGCAGTTTCGCCGGGACAGCCTACGAGCAGTACTTC
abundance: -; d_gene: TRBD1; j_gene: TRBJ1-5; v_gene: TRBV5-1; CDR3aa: CASSLSRDSYNQPQHF; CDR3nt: TGCGCCAGCAGCTTGTCGCGGGACAGCTATAATCAGCCCCAGCATTTT
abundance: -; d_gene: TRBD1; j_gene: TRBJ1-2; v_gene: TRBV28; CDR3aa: CASSLMGTGVLGGYTF; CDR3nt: TGTGCCAGCAGTTTAATGGGGACAGGGGTCCTAGGAGGCTACACCTTC